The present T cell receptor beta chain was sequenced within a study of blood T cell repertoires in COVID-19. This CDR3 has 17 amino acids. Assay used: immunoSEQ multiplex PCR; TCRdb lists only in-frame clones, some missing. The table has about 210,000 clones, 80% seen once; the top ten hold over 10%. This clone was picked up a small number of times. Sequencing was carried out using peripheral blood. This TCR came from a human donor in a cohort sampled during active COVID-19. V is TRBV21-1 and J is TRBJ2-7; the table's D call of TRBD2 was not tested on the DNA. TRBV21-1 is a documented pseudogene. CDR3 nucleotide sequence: TGTGCCAGCAGCAATGGGACTAGCGGGAGCAGCACCTACGAGCAGTACTTC. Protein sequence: CASSNGTSGSSTYEQYF.